One and the same sample provided the 2 T cell receptor beta chains below, sequenced in a study of cytomegalovirus exposure and HLA in healthy donors. The PCR used 60 Vbeta and 13 Jbeta primers. Data came from immunoSEQ multiplex PCR; TCRdb stores just in-frame clones and leaves some out. The profile shows just over 150,000 clones, about 88% of them singletons. Sequencing used PBMCs. These receptors all come from a young man in good health and CMV-seropositive.

The chain joins TRBV7-9 to TRBJ1-4; possibly TRBD1 for D (5 bases). The CDR3 is 16 amino acids. Germline CDR1 is SEHNR and CDR2 is FQNEAQ (reference sequence). The V end lost 5 bases, the J end lost 5 bases, and 18 bases lay between the germline ends. The CDR3: CASSLPVQGPNEKLFF. CDR3 DNA: TGTGCCAGCAGCCTTCCTGTTCAGGGCCCGAATGAAAAACTGTTTTTT.

CDR3 sequence reads: CASSQDLSLSSYNEQFF. In nucleotides, the CDR3 is TGCGCCAGCAGCCAAGATCTTTCGCTCAGCTCCTACAATGAGCAGTTCTTC. This sequence joins TRBV4-1 and TRBJ2-1; no clear D. Germline CDR1 and CDR2: MGHRA and YSYEKL. The CDR3 has 17 residues. The V and J ends lost 0 bases and 0 bases respectively, with 12 bases between them.